This T cell receptor beta chain stems from a study of blood T cell repertoires in COVID-19 (dated by TCRdb to 2020 to 2021). As for the study more broadly: The collaborator samples originated in the United States, Italy and Spain and spanned the acute and convalescent phases of COVID-19. The material from the prospective study consisted of cDNA or gDNA derived from T cells, B-cell-depleted T cells, or PBMCs. Subjects who had been exposed to COVID-19, were actively infected with it, or had recovered from it provided the deeply sampled blood TCRbeta repertoires that made up the dataset. A freely available public database, intended as a resource for researchers studying the immune response to SARS-CoV-2, is where the repertoires were released. The samples were drawn from the first 160 participants of the ongoing ImmuneRACE study and from some 1,300 subjects provided by 6 global collaborators. Nearly every sample came with metadata listing a de-identified subject ID, COVID-19 status, age in years and sex. HLA class I and class II types, where available, came from metadata supplied by the sample provider rather than from assay-based typing. Results the study describes overall, beyond this receptor: Clinical and demographic metadata were provided uncurated, with the amount varying by source and participant.

For this clone: It lacks a known antigen. Base qualities were left out, and no much larger clone turns up one base away.

From the cysteine up to the phenylalanine, the CDR3 has a length of 12 residues. Just CDR3 DNA is preserved here, 36 bases in frame from base 1. Germline trimming: 5 bases from V, 7 bases from J; junction bases outside gene matches: 3. CDR1 and CDR2 are read off the germline V gene (reference sequence) as LNHDA and SQIVND. TCRbeta CDR3 regions were amplified from genomic DNA using the immunoSEQ Assay, a bias-controlled multiplex PCR. Per the original workflow: Within the assay, amplification of reference gene primers was used to estimate how many nucleated cells each sample contained. To quantify the absolute abundance of each unique TCRbeta CDR3 rearrangement, sequence reads were collapsed and filtered. Productive Simpson clonality was computed per sample as the square root of Simpson's diversity index over productive rearrangements. Entries here come from immuneACCESS through TCRdb and include only in-frame sequences with V and J called. Some clones fail to appear in such tables; in the studies checked, an unresolved V gene covers under half of the shortfall, and the cause of the remainder is unknown. For V, J and clone size, that table is used; D and trimming come from the DNA. In this sample the table shows over 85,000 clones, 87% of which occur a single time. The leading ten clones occupy approximately 7.4% of the sample.

Each collaborating institution followed its own protocols to collect whole blood in K2EDTA tubes. For TCRbeta analysis, collaborators shipped samples as frozen whole blood, isolated PBMCs, or DNA extracted from either of those sample types. The chain is encoded by TRBV19 joined to TRBJ1-1, with 8 central nucleotides matching TRBD1. This TCR was sampled from a human donor with acute or convalescent COVID-19. The donor label of this sample is uncertain. Sequencing input: peripheral blood. The CDR3 in this case is CASSVGTGEAFF. The DNA is as follows: TGTGCCAGTAGTGTGGGGACAGGTGAAGCTTTCTTT.